The T cell receptor beta chain under discussion was sequenced for a study of T cell repertoires in cytomegalovirus infection. Background on the study: TCR beta signatures that were public indicated CMV infection and matching HLA type. Findings and caveats of the study: Dominating the ex vivo response were HLA-C-restricted CMV-specific TCR beta clonotypes. Cumulative public TCR beta family frequency identified CMV carriers with the relevant HLA.

TCRdb used MiXCR to reprocess the reads, holding one entry per CDR3 protein. The sample holds roughly 860,000 distinct CDR3 sequences, 32% seen once. In the case of this clonotype: Its target is not known.

This CDR3 has 15 amino acids. From germline, CDR1 is MNHEY and CDR2 SMNVEV (reference sequence). Trimming cost V 0 bases and J 6 bases, with 12 bases left between them. The TCR sequence derives from a human donor in good health (CMV status not recorded). Some clones in this sample may be carry-over from other donors' samples. The rearrangement joins TRBV27 to TRBJ2-1; D could derive from TRBD1 or TRBD2 (5 bases each). The input for sequencing was cultured CD8+ T cells from PBMCs, taken from culture after CMV antigen stimulation. The CDR3 reads CASSLSPGTLNEQFF. The CDR3 coding sequence is TGTGCCAGCAGTTTATCCCCCGGGACCCTCAATGAGCAGTTCTTC.